This T cell receptor (beta chain) was sequenced for a study of T cell repertoires in cytomegalovirus infection. Study-level information: Through public TCR beta signatures, both CMV infection and matching HLA type were indicated.

Germline V gene sequence: CDR1 SGHRS, CDR2 YFSETQ. The CDR3 covers 15 residues. V shed 2 bases, J shed 7 bases, and the junction held 12 bases outside the gene matches. As regards this clonotype: Its antigen is not known.

Each CDR3 protein gets one entry after TCRdb re-called the reads with MiXCR. Among hundreds of thousands of distinct CDR3 sequences listed, around a third were seen once. Study-wide points: Ex vivo, HLA-C-restricted CMV-specific TCR beta clonotypes prevailed over the rest of the response. Pooled public TCR beta family frequency picked out CMV carriers with the relevant HLA.

The gene calls are TRBV5-1 and TRBJ2-7; 7 bases match TRBD1. The sequencing used cultured PBMCs, collected from culture after CMV antigen stimulation. This TCR was sampled from a human donor in good health (CMV status not recorded). Some clones in this sample may be carry-over from other donors' samples. CDR3: CASSLQTGPLWEQYF. Here the CDR3 DNA reads TGCGCCAGCAGCTTACAGACAGGGCCGCTGTGGGAGCAGTACTTC.